The present T cell receptor (beta chain) was sequenced within a study of T cell changes during pregnancy in multiple sclerosis. The germline CDR1 and CDR2 sequences are SGHRS and YFSETQ. The length of the CDR3 is 16 residues. With 2 bases clipped from V and 1 base from J, the junction kept 8 bases outside the gene matches. Sequencing used immunoSEQ multiplex PCR; TCRdb keeps in-frame clones, though not all of them. The table includes around 99,000 clones, around 92% detected once. The sequence derives from a female donor in good health, enrolled as a control in a pregnancy study. Material: peripheral blood, obtained in the third trimester of pregnancy. This chain connects TRBV5-1 to TRBJ2-5; 7 bases align to TRBD1. Here the CDR3 DNA reads TGCGCCAGCAGCTTAGGGGGCCTTGTGGGCCAAGAGACCCAGTACTTC. This sequence encodes CASSLGGLVGQETQYF.